This entry lists 5 T cell receptor beta chains sequenced from one sample in a study of T cell responses to AZD1222 COVID-19 vaccine. Only in-frame clones appear in the TCRdb table, and some are missing; sequencing was by immunoSEQ multiplex PCR. This table has some 130,000 clones, roughly 91% appearing once. The source was peripheral blood, collected on day 0 of AZD1222 vaccination. Receptors were obtained from an adult in good health.

The rearrangement uses TRBV4-1 and TRBJ1-2; possibly TRBD1 for D (6 bases). There are 17 residues in the CDR3. CDR1 is MGHRA, CDR2 YSYEKL, per germline. V was pared by 0 bases and J by 4 bases, with 18 bases between. CDR3 sequence (DNA): TGCGCCAGCAGCCAAGATAGACGGACAGCCCAGGGCTATGGCTACACCTTC. This encodes CASSQDRRTAQGYGYTF.

The chain couples TRBV5-1 to TRBJ2-5; tentatively, D is TRBD1 or TRBD2 (6 bases each). The CDR3 consists of 14 residues. V gave up 6 bases and J gave up 1 base, with 13 bases separating them. Germline lookup yields CDR1 SGHRS and CDR2 YFSETQ. The CDR3: CASNGGRTQETQYF. In DNA, the CDR3 is TGCGCCAGCAATGGGGGGCGGACCCAAGAGACCCAGTACTTC.

The gene calls are TRBV4-3 and TRBJ1-1, with no clear D. Per germline, CDR1 LGHNA and CDR2 YSLEER. V lost 4 bases, J lost 1 base, and 7 bases lay in between. The CDR3 covers 13 residues. CDR3 coding DNA: TGCGCCAGCAGCCTGACGGGGAACACTGAAGCTTTCTTT. Translation gives CASSLTGNTEAFF.

V gene TRBV4-1 combines with J gene TRBJ1-4; the match to TRBD1 covers 10 bases. Germline V gene lookup returns CDR1 MGHRA and CDR2 YSYEKL. With V trimmed by 2 bases and J by 8 bases, 14 bases remained unmatched. The CDR3 length is 18 residues. CDR3 in amino acids: CASSQLGLRDRGWEKLFF. The CDR3 bases are TGCGCCAGCAGCCAATTGGGCCTCCGGGACAGGGGTTGGGAAAAACTGTTTTTT.

The chain carries TRBV28 and TRBJ1-4; 9 bases map to TRBD1. With 6 bases clipped from V and 3 bases from J, the junction kept 8 bases outside the gene matches. This CDR3 region has 16 residues. CDR1 and CDR2 (germline): MDHEN, SYDVKM. CDR3 sequence reads: CASRKQGAQSNEKLFF. The CDR3 region has the DNA TGTGCCAGCAGGAAACAGGGGGCTCAGTCTAATGAAAAACTGTTTTTT. The whole variable domain, filled in from reference TRBV28 and TRBJ1-4, reads DVKVTQSSRYLVKRTGEKVFLECVQDMDHENMFWYRQDPGLGLRLIYFSYDVKMKEKGDIPEGYSVSREKKERFSLILESASTNQTSMYLCASRKQGAQSNEKLFFGSGTQLSVL.